This T cell receptor (beta chain) originates from a study of cytomegalovirus exposure and HLA in healthy donors. Study results and limitations: Analyzed later, association rates of TCRs varied across HLA loci, with DRB1 most and HLA-C fewest. HLA alleles showed associations with 15,000 to 20,000 TCR beta sequences in a later analysis, at a 0.05 false discovery rate.

Comments on this clone: Antigen: not known.

The PCR had 60 Vbeta and 13 Jbeta primers. The assay was immunoSEQ multiplex PCR, and TCRdb's table has in-frame clones only and misses some. The table lists 150,000 to 200,000 clones, 70% to 90% of them singletons. CDR3 length: 15 residues. CDR1 MRHNA and CDR2 SNTAGT come from the germline V gene. V lost 4 bases and J lost 7; bases outside the gene matches: 6. J is TRBJ2-1 and V is TRBV6-4; 11 nucleotides line up with TRBD2. The clonotype originates from a woman aged 18-30 years in good health and CMV-seronegative. Source material: PBMCs. The CDR3 reads CASSVSLAGGNEQFF. Here the CDR3 DNA reads TGTGCCAGCAGTGTCTCGCTAGCGGGGGGTAATGAGCAGTTCTTC.